There are many counts of the clone carrying this T cell receptor (beta chain). No antigen is known for it. The data originate from a study of molecular identifiers for immune sequencing clone quantification. The overall study: Replicate RNA from roughly 21,000 or 96,000 naive CD8 T cells formed five aliquots; four were sequenced.

Whole-study results and caveats: Clones that exceeded 20 RNA copies held over 97% of effector molecules, yet under 1% in naive cells.

The V and J ends lost 2 bases and 2 bases respectively, with 10 bases between them. CDR1 is MNHEY and CDR2 is SMNVEV in the germline V gene (reference sequence). The CDR3 sequence is 14 residues long. Library preparation followed earlier protocols using designated TCR primers. TCRdb re-called the PCR reads through MiXCR, storing one row per CDR3 protein. The sample yields about 510,000 distinct CDR3 sequences, about 22% seen once. This chain joins TRBV27 and TRBJ2-7, with D maybe TRBD2 (7 bases). The receptor was derived from a human donor in good health. Some libraries in this study had Jurkat cell RNA spiked in. Material for sequencing was naive CD8+ T cells from blood, with Jurkat cell RNA spiked in. Subset: FACS-sorted CD8+CD4-CCR7+CD45RA+ naive T cells. CDR3 region: CASSLRGATYEQYF. The DNA of the CDR3 is TGTGCCAGCAGTTTACGGGGGGCTACCTACGAGCAGTACTTC.